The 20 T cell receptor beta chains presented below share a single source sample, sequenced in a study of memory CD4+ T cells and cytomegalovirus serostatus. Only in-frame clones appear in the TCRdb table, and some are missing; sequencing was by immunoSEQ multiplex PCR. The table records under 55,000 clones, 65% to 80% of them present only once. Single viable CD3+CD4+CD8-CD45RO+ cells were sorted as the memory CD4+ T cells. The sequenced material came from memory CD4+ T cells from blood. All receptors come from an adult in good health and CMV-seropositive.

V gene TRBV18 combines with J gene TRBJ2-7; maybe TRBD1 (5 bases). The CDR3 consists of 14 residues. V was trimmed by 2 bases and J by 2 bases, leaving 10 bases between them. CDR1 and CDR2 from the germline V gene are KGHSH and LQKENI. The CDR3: CASSPGAGPYEQYF. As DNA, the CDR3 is TGTGCCAGCTCACCAGGGGCAGGTCCCTACGAGCAGTACTTC. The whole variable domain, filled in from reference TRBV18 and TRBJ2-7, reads NAGVMQNPRHLVRRRGQEARLRCSPMKGHSHVYWYRQLPEEGLKFMVYLQKENIIDESGMPKERFSAEFPKEGPSILRIQQVVRGDSAAYFCASSPGAGPYEQYFGPGTRLTVT.

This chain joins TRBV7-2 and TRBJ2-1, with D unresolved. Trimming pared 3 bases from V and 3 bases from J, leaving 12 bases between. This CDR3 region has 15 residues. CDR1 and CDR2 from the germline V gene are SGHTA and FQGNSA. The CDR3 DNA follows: TGTGCCAGCAGCTTGGGGTCATCGGGCTACAATGAGCAGTTCTTC. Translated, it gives CASSLGSSGYNEQFF.

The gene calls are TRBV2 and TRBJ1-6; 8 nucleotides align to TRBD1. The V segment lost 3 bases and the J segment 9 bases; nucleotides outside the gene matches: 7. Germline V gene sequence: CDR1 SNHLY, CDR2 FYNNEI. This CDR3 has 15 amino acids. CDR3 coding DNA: TGTGCCAGCAGTGAGCGTCGGACAGGGATTTCACCCCTCCACTTT. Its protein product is CASSERRTGISPLHF.

The CDR3 DNA is TGCGCCAGCAGTCGGACTACCCTGGGAGGTGAAAAACTGTTTTTT. Amino acids: CASSRTTLGGEKLFF. The chain carries TRBV5-1 and TRBJ1-4, with unresolved D. This CDR3 is 15 amino acids long. V was clipped by 5 bases and J by 7 bases, with 18 bases between them. Germline assignment: CDR1 SGHRS and CDR2 YFSETQ.

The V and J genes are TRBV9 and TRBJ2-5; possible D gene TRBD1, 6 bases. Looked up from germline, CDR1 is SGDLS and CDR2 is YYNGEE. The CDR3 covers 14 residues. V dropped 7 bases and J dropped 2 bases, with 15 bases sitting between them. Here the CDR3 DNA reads TGTGCCAGCTCATTTGGACAGCTACAAGAGACCCAGTACTTC. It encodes CASSFGQLQETQYF.

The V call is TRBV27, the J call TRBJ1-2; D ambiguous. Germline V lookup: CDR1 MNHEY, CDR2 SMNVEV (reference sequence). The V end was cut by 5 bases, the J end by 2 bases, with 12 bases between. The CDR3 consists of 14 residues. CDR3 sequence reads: CASSGTRTNYGYTF. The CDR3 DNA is TGTGCCAGCAGTGGAACGCGTACAAACTATGGCTACACCTTC.

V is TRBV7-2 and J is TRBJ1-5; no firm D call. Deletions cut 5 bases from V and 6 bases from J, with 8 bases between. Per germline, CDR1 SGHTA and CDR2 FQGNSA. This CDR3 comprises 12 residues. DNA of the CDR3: TGTGCCAGCAGCCCCAGTTTTCAGCCCCAGCATTTT. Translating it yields CASSPSFQPQHF.

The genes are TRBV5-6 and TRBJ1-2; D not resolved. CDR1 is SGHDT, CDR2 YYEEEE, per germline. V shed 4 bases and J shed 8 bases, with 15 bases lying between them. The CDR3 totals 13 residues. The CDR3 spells CASSPDRAWGYTF. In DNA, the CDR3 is TGTGCCAGCAGCCCAGACCGTGCGTGGGGCTACACCTTC.

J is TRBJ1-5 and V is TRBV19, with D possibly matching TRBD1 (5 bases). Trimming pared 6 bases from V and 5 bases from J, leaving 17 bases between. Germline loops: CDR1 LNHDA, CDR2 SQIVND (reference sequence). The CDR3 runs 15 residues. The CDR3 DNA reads TGTGCCAGTAGCGGCCCCGGGGCCCGGGATCAGCCCCAGCATTTT. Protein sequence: CASSGPGARDQPQHF.

CDR3 loop: CASSPQGRLQVGYTF. The DNA for the CDR3 is TGTGCCAGCAGCCCTCAGGGGCGGCTCCAGGTGGGCTACACCTTC. The genes are TRBV9 and TRBJ1-2; perhaps TRBD1 as D (6 bases). The CDR3 consists of 15 residues. Germline loops: CDR1 SGDLS, CDR2 YYNGEE. Trimming cost V 4 bases and J 8 bases, with 21 bases left between them.

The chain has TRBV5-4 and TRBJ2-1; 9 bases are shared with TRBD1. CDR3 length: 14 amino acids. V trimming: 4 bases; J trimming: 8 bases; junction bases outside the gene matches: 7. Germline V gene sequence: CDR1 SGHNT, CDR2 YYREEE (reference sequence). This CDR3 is CASSRTGGRDEQFF. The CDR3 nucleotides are TGTGCCAGCAGCCGTACAGGGGGCAGGGATGAGCAGTTCTTC.

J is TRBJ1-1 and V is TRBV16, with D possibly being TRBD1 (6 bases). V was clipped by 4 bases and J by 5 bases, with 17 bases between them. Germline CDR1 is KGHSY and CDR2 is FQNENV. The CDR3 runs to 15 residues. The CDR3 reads CASSPPGGWRTEAFF. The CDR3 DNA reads TGTGCCAGCAGCCCACCGGGGGGCTGGCGGACTGAAGCTTTCTTT.

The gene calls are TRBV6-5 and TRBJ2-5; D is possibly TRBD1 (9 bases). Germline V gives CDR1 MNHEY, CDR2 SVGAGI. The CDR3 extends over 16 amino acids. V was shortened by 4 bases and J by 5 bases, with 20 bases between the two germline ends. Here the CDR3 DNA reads TGTGCCAGCAGTTTTTCTGCGGGAGGACAGGGGGAGACCCAGTACTTC. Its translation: CASSFSAGGQGETQYF.

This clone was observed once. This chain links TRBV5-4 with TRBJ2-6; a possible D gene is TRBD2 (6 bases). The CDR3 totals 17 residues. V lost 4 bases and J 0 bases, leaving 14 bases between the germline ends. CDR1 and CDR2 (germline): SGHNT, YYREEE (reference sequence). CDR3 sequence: CASSNPGLFSGANVLTF. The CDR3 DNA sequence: TGTGCCAGCAGCAACCCGGGACTGTTCTCTGGGGCCAACGTCCTGACTTTC.

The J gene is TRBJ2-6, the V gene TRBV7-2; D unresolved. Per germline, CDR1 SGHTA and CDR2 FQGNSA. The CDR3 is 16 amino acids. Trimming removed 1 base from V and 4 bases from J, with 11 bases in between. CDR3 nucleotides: TGTGCCAGCAGCTTAGGAAATTGGGCCGGGGCCAACGTCCTGACTTTC. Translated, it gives CASSLGNWAGANVLTF.

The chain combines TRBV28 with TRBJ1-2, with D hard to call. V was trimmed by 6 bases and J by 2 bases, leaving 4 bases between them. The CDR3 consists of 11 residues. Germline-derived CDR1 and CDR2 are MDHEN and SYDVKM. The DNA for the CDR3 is TGTGCCAGCAGCTCCAACTATGGCTACACCTTC. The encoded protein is CASSSNYGYTF.

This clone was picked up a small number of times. The CDR3 DNA is TGTGCCAGCAGTTTGGGCGGGAGGTACCAAGAGACCCAGTACTTC. Protein product: CASSLGGRYQETQYF. This chain joins TRBV9 and TRBJ2-5, with 8 bases identical to TRBD2. V dropped 5 bases and J dropped 0; count of bases not matched to a gene: 6. The CDR3 consists of 15 residues. Germline CDR1 reads SGDLS; CDR2 reads YYNGEE.

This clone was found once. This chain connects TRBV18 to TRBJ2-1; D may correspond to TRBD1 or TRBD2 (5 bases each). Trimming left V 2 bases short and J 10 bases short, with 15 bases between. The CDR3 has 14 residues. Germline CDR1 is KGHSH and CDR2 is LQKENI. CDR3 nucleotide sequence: TGTGCCAGCTCACCATGGGGACCGAGCATAGAGCAGTTCTTC. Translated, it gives CASSPWGPSIEQFF.

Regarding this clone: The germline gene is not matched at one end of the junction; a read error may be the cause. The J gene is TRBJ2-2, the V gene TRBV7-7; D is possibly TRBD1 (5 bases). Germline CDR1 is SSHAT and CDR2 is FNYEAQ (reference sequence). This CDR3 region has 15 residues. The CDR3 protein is CASSPRAGRAGELFF. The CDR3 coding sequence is TGTGCTAGCAGCCCCCGGGCAGGGCGCGCCGGGGAGCTGTTTTTT.

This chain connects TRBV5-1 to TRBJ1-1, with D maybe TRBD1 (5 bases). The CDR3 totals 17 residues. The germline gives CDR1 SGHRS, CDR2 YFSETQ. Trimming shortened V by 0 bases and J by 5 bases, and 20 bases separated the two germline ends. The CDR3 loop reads CASSLGGLRGNGTEAFF. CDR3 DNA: TGCGCCAGCAGCTTGGGAGGGTTGCGGGGGAACGGGACTGAAGCTTTCTTT.